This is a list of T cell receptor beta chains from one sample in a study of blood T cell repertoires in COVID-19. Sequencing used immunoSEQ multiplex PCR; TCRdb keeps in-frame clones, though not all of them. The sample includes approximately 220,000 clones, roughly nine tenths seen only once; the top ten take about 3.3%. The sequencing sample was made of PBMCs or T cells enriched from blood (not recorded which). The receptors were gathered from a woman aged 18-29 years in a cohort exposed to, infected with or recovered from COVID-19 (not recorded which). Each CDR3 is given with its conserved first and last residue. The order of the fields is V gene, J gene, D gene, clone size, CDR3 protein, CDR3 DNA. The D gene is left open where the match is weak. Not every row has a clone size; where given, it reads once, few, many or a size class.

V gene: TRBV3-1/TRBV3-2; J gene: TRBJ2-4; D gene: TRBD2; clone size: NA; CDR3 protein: CASSQGLAGHLAKNIQYF; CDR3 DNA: TGTGCCAGCAGCCAAGGACTAGCGGGGCACCTAGCCAAAAACATTCAGTACTTC
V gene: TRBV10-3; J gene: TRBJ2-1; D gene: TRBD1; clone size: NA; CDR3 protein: CAVATGQAVRDEQFF; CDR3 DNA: TGTGCCGTCGCGACGGGACAGGCAGTCAGGGATGAGCAGTTCTTC
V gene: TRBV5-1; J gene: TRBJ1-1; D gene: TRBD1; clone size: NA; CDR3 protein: CASSLDRVLNTEAFF; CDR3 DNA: TGCGCCAGCAGCCTGGACAGGGTGTTGAACACTGAAGCTTTCTTT
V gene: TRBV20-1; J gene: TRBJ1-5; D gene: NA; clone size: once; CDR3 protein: CSASSNREYQPQHF; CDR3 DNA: TGCAGTGCTAGTAGCAACAGGGAGTATCAGCCCCAGCATTTT
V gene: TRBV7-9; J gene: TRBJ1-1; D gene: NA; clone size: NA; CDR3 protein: CASSLEGIRGPAAFF; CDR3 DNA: TGTGCCAGCAGCTTAGAAGGGATCAGGGGCCCAGCAGCTTTCTTT
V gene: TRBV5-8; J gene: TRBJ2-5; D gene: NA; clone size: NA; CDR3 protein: CASSLVGVFLETQYF; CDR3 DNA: TGTGCCAGCAGCTTGGTTGGAGTGTTCTTAGAGACCCAGTACTTC
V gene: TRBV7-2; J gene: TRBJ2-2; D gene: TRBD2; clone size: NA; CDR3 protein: CASSLVALAGTGELFF; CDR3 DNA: TGTGCCAGCAGCTTAGTCGCTCTAGCGGGCACCGGGGAGCTGTTTTTT
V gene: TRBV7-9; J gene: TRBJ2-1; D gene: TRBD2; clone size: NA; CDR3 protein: CASSLLAGGINEQFF; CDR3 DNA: TGTGCCAGCAGCTTACTAGCGGGAGGTATCAATGAGCAGTTCTTC
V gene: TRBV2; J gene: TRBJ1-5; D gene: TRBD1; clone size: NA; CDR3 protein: CASSERLGQGSDLSNQPQHF; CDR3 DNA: TGTGCCAGCAGTGAACGGTTGGGACAGGGGAGCGACTTAAGCAATCAGCCCCAGCATTTT
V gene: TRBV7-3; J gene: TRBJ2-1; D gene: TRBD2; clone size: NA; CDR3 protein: CASSSSGVYNEQFF; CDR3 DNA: TGTGCCAGCAGCTCCAGCGGGGTGTACAATGAGCAGTTCTTC
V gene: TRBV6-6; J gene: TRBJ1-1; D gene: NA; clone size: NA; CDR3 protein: CASSTWTSNTEAFF; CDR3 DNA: TGTGCCAGCAGCACATGGACATCGAACACTGAAGCTTTCTTT
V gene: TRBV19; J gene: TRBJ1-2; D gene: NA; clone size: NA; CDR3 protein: CAIRGLEVHGYTF; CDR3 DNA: TGTGCCATTAGGGGCTTGGAGGTGCATGGCTACACCTTC
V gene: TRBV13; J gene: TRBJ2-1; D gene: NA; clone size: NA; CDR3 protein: CASSLERNEQFF; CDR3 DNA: TGTGCCAGCAGCTTAGAGCGCAATGAGCAGTTCTTC
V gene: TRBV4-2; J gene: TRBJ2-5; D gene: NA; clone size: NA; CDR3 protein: CASSHWGGAPETQYF; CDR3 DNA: TGTGCCAGCAGCCATTGGGGGGGGGCCCCTGAGACCCAGTACTTC
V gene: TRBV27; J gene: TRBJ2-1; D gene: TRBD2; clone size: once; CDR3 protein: CASSSLAGGVNEQFF; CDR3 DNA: TGTGCCAGCAGTTCTCTAGCGGGGGGCGTTAATGAGCAGTTCTTC
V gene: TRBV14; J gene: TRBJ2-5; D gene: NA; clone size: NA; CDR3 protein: CASSQVGETQYF; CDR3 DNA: TGTGCCAGCAGCCAAGTCGGTGAGACCCAGTACTTC
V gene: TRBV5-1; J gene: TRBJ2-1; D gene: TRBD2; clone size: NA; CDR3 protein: CASSLRSGGSYNEQFF; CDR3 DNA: TGCGCCAGCAGCTTGAGGTCGGGAGGGTCCTACAATGAGCAGTTCTTC
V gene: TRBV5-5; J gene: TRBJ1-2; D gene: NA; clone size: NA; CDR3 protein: CASSRDRMNYGYTF; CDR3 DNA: TGTGCCAGCAGCCGAGACAGGATGAACTATGGCTACACCTTC
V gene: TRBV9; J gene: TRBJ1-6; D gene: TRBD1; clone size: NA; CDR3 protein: CASSETGSNSPLHF; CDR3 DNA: TGTGCCAGCAGCGAGACAGGGTCGAATTCACCCCTCCACTTT
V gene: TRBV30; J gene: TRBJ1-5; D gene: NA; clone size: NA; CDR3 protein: CAWSTGRNQPQHF; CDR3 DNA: TGTGCCTGGAGTACAGGGCGGAATCAGCCCCAGCATTTT
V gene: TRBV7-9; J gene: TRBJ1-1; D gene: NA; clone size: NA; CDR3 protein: CASSLVPEGTEAFF; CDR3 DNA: TGTGCCAGCAGCTTAGTACCGGAGGGCACTGAAGCTTTCTTT
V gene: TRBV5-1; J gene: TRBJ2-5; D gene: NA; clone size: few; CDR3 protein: CASSLAFTAHQGETQYF; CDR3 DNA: TGCGCCAGCAGCTTGGCTTTCACAGCCCACCAGGGAGAGACCCAGTACTTC
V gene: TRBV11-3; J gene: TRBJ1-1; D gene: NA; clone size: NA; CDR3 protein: CASSLLQGRVTEAFF; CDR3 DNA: TGTGCCAGCAGCTTACTACAGGGAAGAGTCACTGAAGCTTTCTTT
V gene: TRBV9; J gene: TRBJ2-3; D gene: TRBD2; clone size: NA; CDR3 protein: CASSALAGEDTQYF; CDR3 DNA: TGTGCCAGCAGCGCCTTAGCGGGGGAGGATACGCAGTATTTT
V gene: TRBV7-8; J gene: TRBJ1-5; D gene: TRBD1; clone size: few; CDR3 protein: CASSLYTGGTGNQPQHF; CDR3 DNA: TGTGCCAGCAGCCTCTACACAGGGGGTACAGGCAATCAGCCCCAGCATTTT
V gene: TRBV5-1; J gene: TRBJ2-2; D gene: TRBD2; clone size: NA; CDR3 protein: CASRTPTSGDSGELFF; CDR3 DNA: TGCGCCAGCCGAACCCCGACTAGCGGGGACTCCGGGGAGCTGTTTTTT
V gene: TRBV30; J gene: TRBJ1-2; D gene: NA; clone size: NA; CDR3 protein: CAWYQEEYGYTF; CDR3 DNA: TGTGCCTGGTACCAGGAGGAGTATGGCTACACCTTC
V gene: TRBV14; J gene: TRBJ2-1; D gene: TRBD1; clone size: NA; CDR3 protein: CASSQRQGPDEQFF; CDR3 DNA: TGTGCCAGCAGCCAGAGACAGGGACCTGATGAGCAGTTCTTC
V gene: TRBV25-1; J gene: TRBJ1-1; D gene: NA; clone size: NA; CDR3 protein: CASSEFQAMNTEAFF; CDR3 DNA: TGTGCCAGCAGTGAATTCCAGGCGATGAACACTGAAGCTTTCTTT
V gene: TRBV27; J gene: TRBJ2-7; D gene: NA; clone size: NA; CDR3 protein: CASSQPPRYEQYF; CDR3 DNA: TGTGCCAGCAGTCAACCCCCTAGGTACGAGCAGTACTTC
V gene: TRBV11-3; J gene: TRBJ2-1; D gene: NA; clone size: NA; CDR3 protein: CASSSFRDFRIYNEQFF; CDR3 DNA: TGTGCCAGCAGCTCTTTCCGGGACTTCCGAATATACAATGAGCAGTTCTTC
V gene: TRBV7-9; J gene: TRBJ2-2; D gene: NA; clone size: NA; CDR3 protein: CASSFIGSRRVTGELFF; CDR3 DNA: TGTGCCAGCAGCTTTATTGGTAGCAGACGGGTGACCGGGGAGCTGTTTTTT
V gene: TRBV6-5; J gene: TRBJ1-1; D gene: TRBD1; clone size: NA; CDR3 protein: CASSPGQGYNTEAFF; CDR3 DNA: TGTGCCAGCAGCCCGGGACAGGGGTACAACACTGAAGCTTTCTTT
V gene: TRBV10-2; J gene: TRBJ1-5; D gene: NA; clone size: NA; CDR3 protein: CASSEDAGYSNQPQHF; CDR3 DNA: TGCGCCAGCAGTGAGGATGCAGGGTATAGCAATCAGCCCCAGCATTTT
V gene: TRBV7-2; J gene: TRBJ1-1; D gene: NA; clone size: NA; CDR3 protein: CASSPTGQIFEAFF; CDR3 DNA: TGTGCCAGCAGCCCGACGGGACAAATTTTTGAAGCTTTCTTT
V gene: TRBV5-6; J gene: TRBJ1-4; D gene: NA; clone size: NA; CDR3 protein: CASSHRDFGEKLFF; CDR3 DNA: TGTGCCAGCAGCCACCGGGACTTTGGAGAAAAACTGTTTTTT
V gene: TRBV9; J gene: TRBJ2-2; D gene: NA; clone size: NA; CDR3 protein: CASTGVTGDSKNTGELFF; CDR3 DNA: TGTGCCAGCACCGGAGTGACTGGGGACTCAAAGAACACCGGGGAGCTGTTTTTT
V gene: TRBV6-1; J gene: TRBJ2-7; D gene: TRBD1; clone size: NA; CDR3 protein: CASSDRAGGYEQYF; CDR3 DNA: TGTGCCAGCAGTGATCGGGCAGGGGGCTACGAGCAGTACTTC
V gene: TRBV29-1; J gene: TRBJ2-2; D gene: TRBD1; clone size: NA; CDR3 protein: CSALTGENTGELLF; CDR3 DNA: TGCAGCGCTCTAACAGGGGAGAACACCGGGGAGCTGCTTTTT
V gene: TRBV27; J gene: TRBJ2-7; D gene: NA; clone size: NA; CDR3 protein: CASSFADSGNEQYF; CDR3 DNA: TGTGCCAGCAGTTTCGCCGATTCAGGTAACGAGCAGTACTTC
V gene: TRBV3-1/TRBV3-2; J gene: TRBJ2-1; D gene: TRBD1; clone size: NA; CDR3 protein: CASSLDRGGNEQFF; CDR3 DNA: TGTGCCAGCAGCCTCGACAGGGGTGGGAATGAGCAGTTCTTC